This TCR beta chain emerged from a study of spatial heterogeneity in lung cancer. This clonotype came up many times. MiXCR, run by TCRdb on the 5' RACE reads, gives a single entry per CDR3 protein. The table has 35,000 to 45,000 distinct CDR3 sequences, 5.2% seen once. Time point given: sample taken at primary tumor resection. Tumor, nontumor lung or frozen PBMC supplied whole RNA that was sequenced unsorted. The CDR3 length is 11 residues. In germline, CDR1 is GTSNPN, CDR2 SVGIG (reference sequence). With 0 bases removed from V and 7 bases from J, the gap between germline ends came to 6 bases. The chain couples TRBV30 to TRBJ2-5, with D maybe TRBD1 (6 bases). The material sequenced was PBMCs, taken at surgery. The sequence was collected from a female donor with early-stage non-small cell lung cancer. The CDR3 region is CAWSVQGTQYF. For the CDR3, the DNA is TGTGCCTGGAGTGTACAGGGGACCCAGTACTTC.